One sample yielded the 24 T cell receptor beta chains listed below, sequenced in a study of blood T cell repertoires in COVID-19. This table comes from immunoSEQ multiplex PCR, and its TCRdb copy is limited to in-frame clones, with some not included. Counted here are 250,000 to 300,000 clones, less than 90% occurring once; the ten biggest clones make up 10% to 15%. The sequenced sample consisted of peripheral blood. These receptors were collected from a woman between 65 and 79 years old with COVID-19, enrolled during active disease.

The chain joins TRBV6-6 to TRBJ1-5, with 9 nucleotides matching TRBD1. The CDR3 is 15 residues long. Germline V gene sequence: CDR1 MNHNY, CDR2 SVGAGI (reference sequence). V was clipped by 2 bases and J by 5 bases; unmatched bases: 4. In nucleotides, the CDR3 is TGTGCCAGCAGTTACGCGGGACAGGGAGATCAGCCCCAGCATTTT. Encoded protein: CASSYAGQGDQPQHF.

The gene calls are TRBV5-1 and TRBJ1-2; the D gene is possibly TRBD1 (5 bases). V was clipped by 6 bases and J by 8 bases, with 17 bases between them. There are 13 residues in the CDR3. The germline gives CDR1 SGHRS, CDR2 YFSETQ. Here the CDR3 reads CASTLLGRDGYTF. The CDR3 bases are TGCGCCAGCACCCTCCTGGGGAGGGACGGCTACACCTTC.

The V gene is TRBV5-1, the J gene TRBJ2-2, with D possibly TRBD2 on 5 matching bases. CDR1 SGHRS and CDR2 YFSETQ come from the germline V gene. CDR3 length equals 15 residues. V gave up 6 bases and J gave up 7 bases, with 19 bases separating them. This CDR3 reads CASKERAPLDGELFF. DNA of the CDR3: TGCGCCAGCAAGGAGAGGGCCCCCCTTGACGGGGAGCTGTTTTTT. Complete variable domain (other parts from reference TRBV5-1 and TRBJ2-2): KAGVTQTPRYLIKTRGQQVTLSCSPISGHRSVSWYQQTPGQGLQFLFEYFSETQRNKGNFPGRFSGRQFSNSRSEMNVSTLELGDSALYLCASKERAPLDGELFFGEGSRLTVL.

This clone was observed once. The chain links TRBV6-5 to TRBJ1-3; D ambiguous. Germline CDR1 reads MNHEY; CDR2 reads SVGAGI. The CDR3 extends over 12 amino acids. V gave up 11 bases and J gave up 4 bases, with 12 bases separating them. The CDR3 nucleotides read TGTGCCTCCCAGACGGGGGGAAACACCATATATTTT. This encodes CASQTGGNTIYF.

V gene TRBV4-1 combines with J gene TRBJ1-3; D gene uncertain. The germline V gene encodes CDR1 MGHRA and CDR2 YSYEKL. This CDR3 is built from 17 residues. Trimming took 1 base from V and 0 from J, leaving 13 bases between them. CDR3 coding DNA: TGCGCCAGCAGCCAAGGGATTTTGAGGGACTCTGGAAACACCATATATTTT. Translated: CASSQGILRDSGNTIYF.

J is TRBJ1-3 and V is TRBV18, with TRBD1 identical over 8 bases. This CDR3 region has 14 residues. Germline CDR1 KGHSH, CDR2 LQKENI. V trimming: 5 bases; J trimming: 4 bases; junction bases outside the gene matches: 4. The DNA for the CDR3 is TGTGCCAGCTCAACGACAGGGGACGGAAACACCATATATTTT. Protein: CASSTTGDGNTIYF.

The V call is TRBV5-1, the J call TRBJ2-1; 8 nucleotides line up with TRBD2. With 2 bases clipped from V and 6 bases from J, the junction kept 4 bases outside the gene matches. Germline CDR1 and CDR2: SGHRS and YFSETQ. CDR3 length: 14 residues. The CDR3 DNA is TGCGCCAGCAGCTTCGGCGGGGGGACCAATGAGCAGTTCTTC. Protein product: CASSFGGGTNEQFF. Full variable domain (rest looked up from reference TRBV5-1 and TRBJ2-1): KAGVTQTPRYLIKTRGQQVTLSCSPISGHRSVSWYQQTPGQGLQFLFEYFSETQRNKGNFPGRFSGRQFSNSRSEMNVSTLELGDSALYLCASSFGGGTNEQFFGPGTRLTVL.

The chain combines TRBV5-1 with TRBJ2-7; D is possibly TRBD1 (6 bases). The CDR3 spans 14 residues. Trimming pared 3 bases from V and 5 bases from J, leaving 15 bases between. Germline CDR1 SGHRS, CDR2 YFSETQ. Here the CDR3 reads CASSSEQGINEQYF. Here the CDR3 DNA reads TGCGCCAGCAGCTCGGAACAGGGTATAAACGAGCAGTACTTC.

The CDR3 region is CASSFGTSLEQYF. CDR3 bases: TGTGCCAGCAGCTTCGGGACTAGCCTAGAGCAGTACTTC. The chain uses TRBV7-2 and TRBJ2-7; the match to TRBD2 covers 9 bases. Germline V gene sequence: CDR1 SGHTA, CDR2 FQGNSA. This CDR3 region has 13 residues. The junction had 4 bases not matched to a gene; V was cut back by 3 bases and J by 7 bases.

The count of this clone is one. This sequence joins TRBV11-2 and TRBJ1-4; TRBD1 aligns across 8 bases. The CDR3 runs to 17 residues. V shed 5 bases and J 4 bases; nucleotides not matched to a gene: 12. CDR1 is SGHAT and CDR2 is FQNNGV in the germline V gene. The CDR3 loop reads CASSPDRGESDNEKLFF. The DNA for the CDR3 is TGTGCCAGCAGCCCCGACAGGGGAGAGAGTGATAATGAAAAACTGTTTTTT.

This clone was seen just once. This chain joins TRBV3-1 (or the pseudogene TRBV3-2) and TRBJ2-1; TRBD1 matches 10 bases. V was pared by 8 bases and J by 8 bases, with 12 bases of the junction left unmatched. Germline V CDR1 and CDR2: LGHDT, YNNKEL (reference sequence). This CDR3 contains 15 residues. The CDR3 reads CASLPGTGAFHEQFF. CDR3 sequence (DNA): TGTGCCAGCCTTCCCGGGACAGGGGCTTTCCATGAGCAGTTCTTC.

V and J are TRBV5-6 and TRBJ1-3, with unresolved D. Trimming stripped 1 base from V and 4 bases from J, with 9 bases between. The CDR3 sequence is 14 residues long. The germline gives CDR1 SGHDT, CDR2 YYEEEE. CDR3 bases: TGTGCCAGCAGCTTGACCGCCGGGGGAAACACCATATATTTT. Encoded protein: CASSLTAGGNTIYF.

J is TRBJ1-2 and V is TRBV12-3 or TRBV12-4; a possible D gene is TRBD1 (5 bases). CDR3 length equals 13 residues. The V end was cut by 9 bases, the J end by 2 bases, with 13 bases between. The CDR3 DNA is TGTGCCAGTGGGGGAGGGTTCAACTATGGCTACACCTTC. It specifies CASGGGFNYGYTF.

The sample holds a few counts of this clone. The rearrangement joins TRBV6-6 to TRBJ1-5, with TRBD1 matching 8 bases. CDR3 length: 16 amino acids. The V gene's germline CDR1 is MNHNY and CDR2 SVGAGI (reference sequence). V shed 2 bases, J shed 4 bases, and the junction held 7 bases outside the gene matches. This CDR3 is CASSYARGTGNQPQHF. The CDR3 DNA sequence: TGTGCCAGCAGTTACGCTCGAGGGACAGGAAATCAGCCCCAGCATTTT.

This chain joins TRBV29-1 and TRBJ1-2; D perhaps matches TRBD1 (6 bases). Between the trimmed V and J ends, which lost 4 bases and 6 bases, there was a span of 15 bases. The CDR3 runs 13 residues. Germline lookup yields CDR1 SQVTM and CDR2 ANQGSEA. CDR3 protein: CSVGGQVVDGYTF. The DNA of the CDR3 is TGCAGCGTTGGGGGGCAGGTAGTGGATGGCTACACCTTC.

The chain links TRBV6-5 to TRBJ2-5; possibly TRBD2 for D (5 bases). Trimming removed 3 bases at V and 2 bases at J, with 16 bases between. The CDR3 runs to 16 residues. The germline CDR1 and CDR2 sequences are MNHEY and SVGAGI. CDR3 sequence: CASSYGRASLQETQYF. The CDR3, as DNA: TGTGCCAGCAGTTATGGGCGGGCCAGTTTACAAGAGACCCAGTACTTC.

This clone occurred a few times. This sequence joins TRBV3-1 (or the pseudogene TRBV3-2) and TRBJ1-2; D is unresolved. The V end was cut by 0 bases, the J end by 4 bases, with 9 bases between. CDR3 length: 14 residues. The germline gives CDR1 LGHDT, CDR2 YNNKEL (reference sequence). The CDR3 DNA reads as TGTGCCAGCAGCCAAGATAGATATGCCTATGGCTACACCTTC. This sequence encodes CASSQDRYAYGYTF.

The chain employs TRBV11-2 and TRBJ1-4, with 12 bases matching TRBD1. The CDR3 is made up of 15 amino acids. Germline-derived CDR1 and CDR2 are SGHAT and FQNNGV. The J segment lost 10 bases and the V segment lost 1 base, leaving 4 bases of the junction unmatched. The CDR3 coding sequence is TGTGCCAGCAGCTTAGCCGGGACAGGGGGCGCAAAACTGTTTTTT. This encodes CASSLAGTGGAKLFF. Variable domain in full (rest from reference TRBV11-2 and TRBJ1-4): EAGVAQSPRYKIIEKRQSVAFWCNPISGHATLYWYQQILGQGPKLLIQFQNNGVVDDSQLPKDRFSAERLKGVDSTLKIQPAKLEDSAVYLCASSLAGTGGAKLFFGSGTQLSVL.

CDR3 nucleotides: TGCGCCAGCAGCTTATCGACAGGGGGCGTCACCGGGGAGCTGTTTTTT. This gives the protein CASSLSTGGVTGELFF. The chain carries TRBV5-1 and TRBJ2-2; TRBD1 matches 10 bases. After removal of 2 bases from V and 4 bases from J, the junction contained 5 bases not matched to a gene. The germline gives CDR1 SGHRS, CDR2 YFSETQ. The CDR3 covers 16 residues.

The chain is built from TRBV5-5 and TRBJ2-2; the match to TRBD1 covers 9 bases. The CDR3 has 17 amino acids. The germline CDR1 and CDR2 sequences are SGHKS and YYEKEE (reference sequence). The junction had 4 bases not matched to a gene; V was cut back by 0 bases and J by 1 base. This CDR3 reads CASSLGTGVGNTGELFF. Written as DNA, the CDR3 is TGTGCCAGCAGCTTGGGGACAGGGGTGGGGAACACCGGGGAGCTGTTTTTT. Looking up the rest from reference TRBV5-5 and TRBJ2-2 gives the full variable domain: DAGVTQSPTHLIKTRGQQVTLRCSPISGHKSVSWYQQVLGQGPQFIFQYYEKEERGRGNFPDRFSARQFPNYSSELNVNALLLGDSALYLCASSLGTGVGNTGELFFGEGSRLTVL.

The rearrangement uses TRBV6-6 and TRBJ1-1, with D perhaps matching TRBD1 (5 bases). Trimming cost V 6 bases and J 4 bases, with 12 bases left between them. Germline V gives CDR1 MNHNY, CDR2 SVGAGI (reference sequence). This CDR3 contains 13 residues. The CDR3 reads CASRTDISTEAFF. DNA of the CDR3: TGTGCCAGCAGAACGGACATTTCCACTGAAGCTTTCTTT.

The gene calls are TRBV18 and TRBJ1-4; 7 positions agree with TRBD1. Germline lookup yields CDR1 KGHSH and CDR2 LQKENI. V lost 3 bases to trimming and J lost 5 bases; unmatched junction nucleotides: 3. CDR3 length: 14 amino acids. In DNA, the CDR3 is TGTGCCAGCTCACCGAGGGGGCCAAATGAAAAACTGTTTTTT. It codes for CASSPRGPNEKLFF. The full variable domain, with the rest looked up from reference TRBV18 and TRBJ1-4, is NAGVMQNPRHLVRRRGQEARLRCSPMKGHSHVYWYRQLPEEGLKFMVYLQKENIIDESGMPKERFSAEFPKEGPSILRIQQVVRGDSAAYFCASSPRGPNEKLFFGSGTQLSVL.

The rearrangement joins TRBV7-6 to TRBJ2-3; 7 positions match TRBD2. Germline CDR1 is SGHVS and CDR2 is FNYEAQ. The V gene end was trimmed by 4 bases and the J gene end by 2 bases; junction bases not matched to a gene: 3. The CDR3 loop spans 14 amino acids. CDR3 DNA: TGTGCCAGCAGCTCGGGGGGATACACAGATACGCAGTATTTT. Translation: CASSSGGYTDTQYF.

Concerning this clone: Different DNA sequences within this sample yield the same CDR3. The chain couples TRBV2 to TRBJ1-4; D is undetermined. This CDR3 spans 14 amino acids. The V gene's germline CDR1 is SNHLY and CDR2 FYNNEI. Trimming removed 1 base from V and 8 bases from J, with 11 bases in between. The DNA for the CDR3 is TGTGCCAGCAGTGAAGAGGCAGGATACGAAAAACTGTTTTTT. Translation: CASSEEAGYEKLFF.